The next 25 T cell receptor beta chains were all read from a single sample in a study of Ad26.COV2.S vaccination and SARS-CoV-2 variants. Assay used: immunoSEQ multiplex PCR; TCRdb lists only in-frame clones, some missing. The sample yields 450,000 to 550,000 clones, roughly nine tenths seen once. Treatment reported: roughly 19 received Ad26.COV2.S at low or high dose, single or two shots; about 5 received placebo; per-sample allocation not given. Samples analyzed were those drawn on day 63 after the first vaccine or placebo injection. The sequenced sample was peripheral blood, obtained in a trial of Ad26.COV2.S vaccine versus placebo. These receptors came from a person aged 18-65 years who received the Ad26.COV2.S COVID-19 vaccine or a placebo.

J is TRBJ1-6 and V is TRBV6-1; TRBD1 aligns across 10 bases. J gave up 10 bases and V 0 bases, and 12 bases lay outside the gene matches. CDR1 MNHNS and CDR2 SASEGT come from the germline V gene. CDR3 size: 18 residues. In DNA form, the CDR3 reads TGTGCCAGCAGTGAAGCCGGGACAGGGGAAGAGGGCAACTCACCCCTCCACTTT. Translation gives CASSEAGTGEEGNSPLHF.

Concerning this clone itself: In the same sample, other DNA sequences code for this CDR3. The CDR3 DNA follows: TGTGCCAGCAGCTCACTAGCGGGAGGACTCTACGAGCAGTACTTC. Its translation is CASSSLAGGLYEQYF. V and J are TRBV5-4 and TRBJ2-7, with 12 bases identical to TRBD2. V shed 3 bases and J 3 bases; nucleotides not matched to a gene: 4. CDR3 size: 15 residues. The germline gives CDR1 SGHNT, CDR2 YYREEE (reference sequence).

This chain joins TRBV18 and TRBJ1-3; the D gene is possibly TRBD1 (6 bases). The CDR3 runs to 16 residues. V gave up 3 bases and J gave up 0 bases, with 12 bases separating them. Germline lookup yields CDR1 KGHSH and CDR2 LQKENI. In DNA, the CDR3 is TGTGCCAGCTCACCGACAGGTGTAATCTCTGGAAACACCATATATTTT. This codes for CASSPTGVISGNTIYF.

This chain links TRBV5-1 with TRBJ2-5; TRBD1 might be the D (5 bases). Germline CDR1 reads SGHRS; CDR2 reads YFSETQ. Trimming stripped 4 bases from V and 5 bases from J, with 18 bases between. The CDR3 sequence is 15 residues long. CDR3 in amino acids: CASSTRPTASETQYF. CDR3 coding DNA: TGCGCCAGCAGCACAAGACCGACAGCTTCCGAGACCCAGTACTTC.

The chain combines TRBV11-2 with TRBJ2-7; D remains ambiguous. The CDR3 extends over 12 amino acids. Per the germline V gene, CDR1 is SGHAT and CDR2 is FQNNGV. V lost 5 bases and J lost 3, with 8 bases in between. The CDR3 is CASSAALYEQYF. CDR3 nucleotide sequence: TGTGCCAGCAGCGCCGCTCTCTACGAGCAGTACTTC.

The chain joins TRBV27 to TRBJ1-4; 9 nucleotides line up with TRBD1. This CDR3 has 17 amino acids. V was clipped by 5 bases and J by 5 bases; unmatched bases: 12. Germline values: CDR1 MNHEY, CDR2 SMNVEV (reference sequence). CDR3: CASSRLLQGARNEKLFF. CDR3 DNA sequence: TGTGCCAGCAGTCGTCTTTTACAGGGGGCAAGGAATGAAAAACTGTTTTTT.

The chain employs TRBV7-9 and TRBJ2-7, with TRBD1 identical over 9 bases. CDR1 SEHNR and CDR2 FQNEAQ come from the germline V gene (reference sequence). CDR3 size: 18 residues. Germline trimming cut 1 base from V and 5 bases from J; bases unmatched to any gene: 15. The CDR3 protein is CASSLVWEPGQGVHEQYF. CDR3 nucleotide sequence: TGTGCCAGCAGCTTAGTTTGGGAACCGGGACAGGGAGTCCACGAGCAGTACTTC.

CDR3 coding DNA: TGTGCCAGCATGAGGACAGGGGAGGCTGGCTACACCTTC. It codes for CASMRTGEAGYTF. The genes are TRBV2 and TRBJ1-2, with 9 bases aligning to TRBD1. The CDR3 consists of 13 residues. The ends lost 7 bases at V and 7 bases at J; junction bases unmatched: 7. Germline V lookup: CDR1 SNHLY, CDR2 FYNNEI.

This clone was seen once. V and J are TRBV27 and TRBJ1-4, with TRBD1 matching 10 bases. V lost 1 base, J lost 7 bases, and 6 bases stayed unmatched. The CDR3 has 16 residues. Per germline, CDR1 MNHEY and CDR2 SMNVEV (reference sequence). The CDR3 DNA follows: TGTGCCAGCAGTTTATTAAGGACAGGGGGATTTGAAAAACTGTTTTTT. Translation gives CASSLLRTGGFEKLFF.

This chain uses TRBV27 with TRBJ1-5, with unresolved D. The CDR3 has 15 amino acids. With 2 bases removed from V and 4 bases from J, the gap between germline ends came to 12 bases. CDR1 and CDR2 from the germline V gene are MNHEY and SMNVEV (reference sequence). The CDR3 loop reads CASSLRPLTNQPQHF. CDR3 coding DNA: TGTGCCAGCAGTTTACGCCCGCTGACAAATCAGCCCCAGCATTTT.

V and J are TRBV6-5 and TRBJ2-7; no firm D call. Germline CDR1 MNHEY, CDR2 SVGAGI. The CDR3 has 14 residues. V was shortened by 6 bases and J by 6 bases, with 18 bases between the two germline ends. The CDR3 here is CASSPGPIGGEQYF. The CDR3 nucleotides are TGTGCCAGCAGCCCCGGACCTATTGGTGGCGAGCAGTACTTC.

This clone occurred once. The chain combines TRBV28 with TRBJ2-1; 13 bases align to TRBD2. The CDR3 has 20 residues. The V gene's germline CDR1 is MDHEN and CDR2 SYDVKM. V was clipped by 4 bases and J by 3 bases; unmatched bases: 15. The CDR3 DNA reads TGTGCCAGCAGTTCCAAAGGGACTAGCGGGATGGGCCCCTTCTACAATGAGCAGTTCTTC. Its protein product is CASSSKGTSGMGPFYNEQFF. The full variable domain, rest sourced from reference TRBV28 and TRBJ2-1, is DVKVTQSSRYLVKRTGEKVFLECVQDMDHENMFWYRQDPGLGLRLIYFSYDVKMKEKGDIPEGYSVSREKKERFSLILESASTNQTSMYLCASSSKGTSGMGPFYNEQFFGPGTRLTVL.

The chain couples TRBV4-2 to TRBJ2-4, with D perhaps matching TRBD1 (5 bases). Germline-derived CDR1 and CDR2 are LGHNA and YNFKEQ. Between the trimmed V and J ends, which lost 0 bases and 2 bases, there was a span of 17 bases. CDR3 length: 18 residues. The chain's CDR3 is CASSQEISTGPPKNIQYF. DNA of the CDR3: TGTGCCAGCAGCCAAGAGATATCTACAGGACCACCCAAAAACATTCAGTACTTC.

In its sample, this clone was seen once. This sequence joins TRBV5-8 and TRBJ2-4, with D unresolved. This CDR3 contains 17 residues. Germline CDR1 and CDR2: SGHTS and YDEGEE. The V gene lost 0 bases and the J gene lost 1 base, with 14 bases spanning the gap. This CDR3 reads CASSLVVLIGAKNIQYF. CDR3 DNA sequence: TGTGCCAGCAGCTTGGTCGTGCTTATTGGGGCCAAAAACATTCAGTACTTC.

The V and J genes are TRBV6-2 or TRBV6-3 and TRBJ2-7; D unclear. Germline CDR1 and CDR2: MNHEY and SVGEGT. The V end was cut by 0 bases, the J end by 2 bases, with 8 bases between. The CDR3 length is 14 residues. The DNA for the CDR3 is TGTGCCAGCAGTTACTCTACGGGTACCTACGAGCAGTACTTC. It encodes CASSYSTGTYEQYF.

This sequence joins TRBV19 and TRBJ2-5; D is possibly TRBD2 (6 bases). The CDR3 has 18 amino acids. Trimming shortened V by 1 base and J by 2 bases, and 20 bases separated the two germline ends. Germline V CDR1 and CDR2: LNHDA, SQIVND (reference sequence). CDR3 amino acids: CASSIARGSKGDQETQYF. In nucleotides, the CDR3 is TGTGCCAGTAGTATAGCCCGGGGGTCCAAGGGTGATCAAGAGACCCAGTACTTC. The whole variable domain, filled in from reference TRBV19 and TRBJ2-5, reads DGGITQSPKYLFRKEGQNVTLSCEQNLNHDAMYWYRQDPGQGLRLIYYSQIVNDFQKGDIAEGYSVSREKKESFPLTVTSAQKNPTAFYLCASSIARGSKGDQETQYFGPGTRLLVL.

This sequence joins TRBV28 and TRBJ1-5, with D unclear. CDR3 length: 17 amino acids. Germline V gene lookup returns CDR1 MDHEN and CDR2 SYDVKM. V lost 3 bases, J lost 0 bases, and 15 bases lay in between. The CDR3 DNA follows: TGTGCCAGCAGTTTTCGCGCGGCCTCATATAGCAATCAGCCCCAGCATTTT. Residues: CASSFRAASYSNQPQHF.

The CDR3 DNA follows: TGTGCCAGCAGCGTTAGTTCTGGGGCCAACTATGGCTACACCTTC. It encodes CASSVSSGANYGYTF. The genes are TRBV9 and TRBJ1-2; the D gene is possibly TRBD1 (5 bases). Germline loops: CDR1 SGDLS, CDR2 YYNGEE. The V end lost 2 bases, the J end lost 2 bases, and 13 bases lay between the germline ends. The CDR3 has 15 amino acids.

Points on this clone: The sample has other DNA sequences that encode this CDR3 too. This sequence joins TRBV5-4 and TRBJ2-5, with a possible D match to TRBD1 (6 bases). The V and J ends lost 2 bases and 0 bases respectively, with 8 bases between them. Per germline, CDR1 SGHNT and CDR2 YYREEE (reference sequence). The length of the CDR3 is 14 residues. CDR3: CASSFRDNQETQYF. The CDR3 DNA sequence: TGTGCCAGCAGCTTCCGGGACAACCAAGAGACCCAGTACTTC.

The chain combines TRBV7-9 with TRBJ2-5; 14 nucleotides align to TRBD2. This CDR3 has 19 amino acids. The germline CDR1 and CDR2 sequences are SEHNR and FQNEAQ (reference sequence). J gave up 7 bases and V 1 base, and 14 bases lay outside the gene matches. CDR3: CASSLGLAGGSSVSLTQYF. The CDR3 DNA sequence: TGTGCCAGCAGCTTAGGACTAGCGGGGGGGAGCTCCGTCTCCCTGACCCAGTACTTC. The whole variable domain, remainder taken from reference TRBV7-9 and TRBJ2-5, is DTGVSQNPRHKITKRGQNVTFRCDPISEHNRLYWYRQTLGQGPEFLTYFQNEAQLEKSRLLSDRFSAERPKGSFSTLEIQRTEQGDSAMYLCASSLGLAGGSSVSLTQYFGPGTRLLVL.

The genes are TRBV6-1 and TRBJ1-6; 7 bases align to TRBD1. Trimming removed 2 bases from V and 4 bases from J; junction bases left unmatched: 5. CDR3 length equals 16 residues. The germline gives CDR1 MNHNS, CDR2 SASEGT. Here the CDR3 DNA reads TGTGCCAGCAGTGAAAGCCAGGGGGAATATAATTCACCCCTCCACTTT. Translated: CASSESQGEYNSPLHF.

This chain links TRBV9 with TRBJ1-2; 7 bases are shared with TRBD1. Per germline, CDR1 SGDLS and CDR2 YYNGEE. The ends lost 2 bases at V and 6 bases at J; junction bases unmatched: 4. CDR3 length equals 13 residues. The chain's CDR3 is CASSVSTGNGYTF. The CDR3 DNA reads TGTGCCAGCAGCGTGTCGACAGGGAATGGCTACACCTTC.

The chain recombines TRBV19 with TRBJ2-6; D is ambiguous. The V end lost 6 bases, the J end lost 4 bases, and 10 bases lay between the germline ends. The CDR3 contains 14 residues. Germline CDR1 and CDR2: LNHDA and SQIVND (reference sequence). This CDR3 reads CASRQGSGANVLTF. The CDR3, as DNA: TGTGCCAGTAGGCAAGGCTCCGGGGCCAACGTCCTGACTTTC.

The V call is TRBV9, the J call TRBJ2-5; D might be TRBD2 (5 bases). Trimming pared 4 bases from V and 1 base from J, leaving 11 bases between. In germline, CDR1 is SGDLS, CDR2 YYNGEE. This CDR3 is built from 14 residues. CDR3 DNA sequence: TGTGCCAGCAGCCGCCCGGACTCCCAAGAGACCCAGTACTTC. It codes for CASSRPDSQETQYF.

The chain combines TRBV10-2 with TRBJ2-7; 10 bases map to TRBD1. Per germline, CDR1 WSHSY and CDR2 SAAADI. V lost 4 bases to trimming and J lost 5 bases; unmatched junction nucleotides: 11. The CDR3 sequence is 16 residues long. Here the CDR3 DNA reads TGCGCCAGCAGTGGGGGACAGGGGACCTTACTAGACGAGCAGTACTTC. As protein: CASSGGQGTLLDEQYF.